This paragraph covers one T cell receptor (beta chain) sequence. Only a few counts were recorded for this clone. No antigen is known for it. Base-call qualities are not available, and no considerably larger clone is one nucleotide away. These data belong to a study of shared clonotypes between healthy human individuals (dated by TCRdb to the early 2020s). At the level of the whole study: A few men and two women, aged 18 to 49 years, made up the cohort. For each donor, three plates each were used for CD4 naive and CD4 memory, two plates were used for CD8 naive, and one plate was used for CD8 memory. Blood TCR repertoires of roughly 5 healthy adults were deeply sequenced to estimate repertoire size and the extent of clonotype sharing between individuals. To increase sequencing depth and limit assay-specific biases, TCR repertoire library preparation and sequencing were carried out by different laboratories using diverse techniques. Leukapheresis yielded between about 0.9 and 9 billion PBMCs per donor.

Points the paper makes about the study in general: Incomplete sequencing was indicated by rarefaction of sorted-subset datasets, despite the large sequencing depth. Because the study included a small number of donors, the genetic and exposure-history diversity represented was limited. Compared with non-shared clonotypes, clonotypes shared by all four sorted-subset donors had higher generation probabilities. Pairwise subsampling indicated that sequencing depth was expected to affect the degree of clonotype sharing among donors. Approximately 5% of naive CD4, around 4% of naive CD8, about 2.1% of memory CD4, and 0.4% of memory CD8 clonotypes were shared across a handful of donors. Naive subsets generally had larger estimated clonotype richness than memory subsets. Sampling was limited to blood, and TCR repertoires in tissue likely differ from TCR repertoires in blood.

The CDR3 numbers 12 residues from cysteine through phenylalanine. CDR3 DNA is the only sequence kept; it has 36 bases, read in frame from the first base. The V end loses 5 bases and the J end loses 14 bases, and a stretch of 15 bases separates them. The CDR1 and CDR2 encoded by the germline V gene are MDHEN and SYDVKM. Using the deep immunoSEQ assay, multiplex PCR amplified TCR CDR3 regions from genomic DNA. Extracted genomic DNA from each cell subset was spread evenly across all wells of several immunoSEQ 96-well plates, with each plate serving as a replicate. For sorted subsets, each replicate PCR was loaded with approximately 200 ng genomic DNA, equivalent to some 31,000 T cell genomes. Purified libraries were quantified with a Qubit 3.0 fluorometer, sized on a Bioanalyzer 2100, and re-quantified with the KAPA Library Quantification kit. Every immunoSEQ 96-well plate was sequenced on a dedicated single-read 150-cycle Illumina NextSeq 550 flow cell. Regarding the original processing steps: Because the immunoSEQ output included only junctional sequences and no quality scores, the filtering could not be the same as the filtering used for full-length reads. To assign V/J genes and CDR3, sequences were annotated against IMGT germline references using PyIR, a Python wrapper for IgBLAST v1.9. Reads were removed for weak V/J assignments (E-value above 1e-6), missing CDR3, stop codons, out-of-frame junctions, or ambiguous translated residues. V3J clonotypes were defined as sequences sharing the same inferred V gene, J gene, and CDR3 amino acid sequence. Percentage overlap between repertoires was computed as shared unique clonotypes divided by the size of the smaller repertoire. Richness of each repertoire was evaluated using RTK rarefaction, the Chao1 estimator, and Recon v2.1 estimates of unobserved clonotypes. For all TCRbeta clonotypes obtained by the gDNA method from four donors, generation probabilities were computed with OLGA. What TCRdb holds here is the immuneACCESS table cut down to in-frame rearrangements. Part of the clones is not present; checked against another copy, under half of the missing clones reflect an unresolved V gene, and the others are unexplained. V and J calls and clone size are those listed in that table; D and trimming were worked out from the DNA. In this sample the table shows some 2,500,000 clones, around 93% of which occur a single time. The top ten clones comprise approximately 0.39% of the sample.

The donors were healthy, HIV-negative adults with no recently reported acute infections or vaccinations. Every donor was a Caucasian adult residing in Nashville, Tennessee, USA. CD4+ T cells were enriched through magnetic negative selection, after which naive cells were positively selected on CD45RA and the remaining negative fraction served as the memory subset. Blood was collected by leukapheresis, and PBMCs were isolated by Ficoll-Histopaque density gradient centrifugation and then cryopreserved in liquid nitrogen vapor phase. Analytical flow cytometry was used to check the purity and quantity of each magnetically sorted T cell population. Genomic DNA was isolated from every sorted fraction and measured by UV absorbance on a Nanodrop 2000c.

The source is a man younger than 35 in good health. Some clones in this sample may be carry-over from other donors' samples. The V gene is TRBV28 and the J gene is TRBJ1-4; a confident D gene designation cannot be given. Sequenced input: naive CD4+ T cells from PBMCs. The sample's cell subset or site, from its label and the paper: CD45RA+ positively selected. The DNA sequence is TGTGCCAGCAGTCCGGCCGAGAGGTTGCTGTTTTTT. Its translation is CASSPAERLLFF. Extended through the reference TRBV28 and TRBJ1-4 proteins, this CDR3 yields the full variable domain: DVKVTQSSRYLVKRTGEKVFLECVQDMDHENMFWYRQDPGLGLRLIYFSYDVKMKEKGDIPEGYSVSREKKERFSLILESASTNQTSMYLCASSPAERLLFFGSGTQLSVL.